What follows are 9 T cell receptor beta chains derived from one specimen sequenced in a study of blood T cell repertoires in COVID-19. Profiled with immunoSEQ multiplex PCR; TCRdb holds only in-frame clones, not every one. The table records under 450,000 clones, approximately 89% of them present only once. Specimen: PBMCs or T cells enriched from blood (not recorded which). These receptors were obtained from a young man who had recovered from COVID-19.

V usage is TRBV23-1 and J usage is TRBJ1-3; tentatively, D is TRBD1 (6 bases). Being an ORF, TRBV23-1 has a function that is uncertain. With 6 bases removed from V and 2 bases from J, the gap between germline ends came to 11 bases. The CDR3 covers 14 residues. CDR3 bases: TGCGCCAGCAGACAGGGTTTCGCTGGAAACACCATATATTTT. This codes for CASRQGFAGNTIYF.

This rearrangement joins TRBV6-5 to TRBJ1-5; no clear D gene. There are 13 residues in the CDR3. Trimming removed 5 bases from V and 10 bases from J, with 15 bases in between. CDR1 is MNHEY, CDR2 SVGAGI, per germline. CDR3 nucleotides: TGTGCCAGCAGTCAGTCTTACTACGGACCCCAGCATTTT. Its protein product is CASSQSYYGPQHF.

J is TRBJ1-1 and V is TRBV10-1, with 7 bases matching TRBD1. V shed 10 bases and J 0 bases; nucleotides not matched to a gene: 5. Germline CDR1 reads WNHNN; CDR2 reads SYGVQD (reference sequence). The length of the CDR3 is 13 residues. This CDR3 reads CATRGGMNTEAFF. CDR3 DNA sequence: TGCGCCACCCGAGGGGGCATGAACACTGAAGCTTTCTTT.

Comment on this clone: Different DNA sequences within this sample yield the same CDR3. The chain carries TRBV6-2 or TRBV6-3 and TRBJ1-1; 10 bases fit TRBD1. Germline CDR1 is MNHEY and CDR2 is SVGEGT. V dropped 4 bases and J dropped 11; count of bases not matched to a gene: 31. The CDR3 length is 21 residues. CDR3 sequence: CASSSNPRQGAFSEAVRSAFF. For the CDR3, the DNA is TGTGCCAGCAGTTCCAACCCCCGACAGGGGGCTTTCTCCGAGGCTGTAAGGTCGGCTTTCTTT.

The chain links TRBV28 to TRBJ2-1; 9 nucleotides agree with TRBD1. Losses at the gene ends were 4 bases for V and 8 bases for J; bases not matched to a gene: 12. The germline gives CDR1 MDHEN, CDR2 SYDVKM. The CDR3 has 16 residues. The CDR3 DNA follows: TGTGCCAGCAGTTCCCCGGGACAGGGAGCTGGCGATGAGCAGTTCTTC. Its protein is CASSSPGQGAGDEQFF.

The gene calls are TRBV27 and TRBJ1-2, with no clear D. The CDR3 consists of 14 residues. V was clipped by 4 bases and J by 2 bases, with 11 bases between them. Germline V gene lookup returns CDR1 MNHEY and CDR2 SMNVEV (reference sequence). CDR3 bases: TGTGCCAGCAGTTCCCACGCCGCGAACTATGGCTACACCTTC. Amino acids: CASSSHAANYGYTF.

The J gene is TRBJ1-1, the V gene TRBV7-2, with D perhaps matching TRBD1 (6 bases). The germline CDR1 and CDR2 sequences are SGHTA and FQGNSA. The CDR3 is 14 residues long. The ends were cut back, 5 bases at V and 0 bases at J, with 10 bases in the middle. The CDR3 protein is CASSRNRVNTEAFF. The DNA of the CDR3 is TGTGCCAGCAGCCGTAACAGGGTGAACACTGAAGCTTTCTTT.

V usage is TRBV2 and J usage is TRBJ1-1, with D possibly matching TRBD1 (6 bases). Germline CDR1 SNHLY, CDR2 FYNNEI. With 10 bases removed from V and 0 bases from J, the gap between germline ends came to 12 bases. There are 13 residues in the CDR3. In DNA form, the CDR3 reads TGTGCCAACTCCAGGGGTCTGAACACTGAAGCTTTCTTT. The encoded protein is CANSRGLNTEAFF. The whole variable domain, remainder taken from reference TRBV2 and TRBJ1-1, is EPEVTQTPSHQVTQMGQEVILRCVPISNHLYFYWYRQILGQKVEFLVSFYNNEISEKSEIFDDQFSVERPDGSNFTLKIRSTKLEDSAMYFCANSRGLNTEAFFGQGTRLTVV.

This chain connects TRBV19 to TRBJ1-4; TRBD1 aligns across 9 bases. The CDR3 runs to 16 residues. Losses at the gene ends were 4 bases for V and 8 bases for J; bases not matched to a gene: 11. Germline V gene lookup returns CDR1 LNHDA and CDR2 SQIVND (reference sequence). The CDR3 nucleotides read TGTGCCAGTAGTAGACGTAAGACAGGGGGTTCCGAAAAACTGTTTTTT. Amino acid sequence: CASSRRKTGGSEKLFF.